The next 24 T cell receptor beta chains were all read from a single sample in a study of vaccination effects on CD4 cells after COVID-19. Peptide-pool stimulation followed by sequencing identified expanded antigen-specific CD4+ clonotypes in the ViraFEST assay. Culture proceeded for approximately 10 days, and CD4+ T cells were then isolated. Recipients of the vaccine had no prior SARS-CoV-2 infection and negative nucleocapsid antibodies. The antigens for these receptors are not known. Sequencing was performed with immunoSEQ multiplex PCR; in TCRdb, only in-frame clones are kept and a portion is missing. The data show about 43,000 clones, around 77% seen once. Here the sequenced sample was CD4+ T cells from PBMCs cultured with SARS-CoV-2 spike peptides, taken before COVID-19 vaccination. Receptor source: a human donor who received a COVID-19 vaccine.

This clone appeared a single time. The chain employs TRBV2 and TRBJ1-1, with D perhaps TRBD1 (6 bases). CDR1 is SNHLY, CDR2 FYNNEI, per germline. V was shortened by 6 bases and J by 3 bases, with 11 bases between the two germline ends. The CDR3 length is 13 residues. CDR3 DNA: TGTGCCAGCAGGCACAGGGATTACACTGAAGCTTTCTTT. It codes for CASRHRDYTEAFF.

The sample holds a few counts of this clone. The chain has TRBV5-1 and TRBJ1-2; D is possibly TRBD1 (5 bases). CDR3 length: 12 residues. Germline values: CDR1 SGHRS, CDR2 YFSETQ. Trimming shortened V by 4 bases and J by 6 bases, and 10 bases separated the two germline ends. The CDR3 DNA sequence: TGCGCCAGCAGCATTACACAGGATGGCTACACCTTC. Protein sequence: CASSITQDGYTF.

This chain links TRBV7-3 with TRBJ2-5; D is perhaps TRBD1 or TRBD2 (6 bases each). Trimming left V 5 bases short and J 5 bases short, with 15 bases between. The germline V gene has CDR1 SGHTA and CDR2 FQGTGA. This CDR3 has 14 amino acids. CDR3 loop: CASSRDGGTETQYF. CDR3 DNA: TGTGCCAGCAGCCGGGACGGGGGCACGGAGACCCAGTACTTC. Looking up the rest from reference TRBV7-3 and TRBJ2-5 gives the full variable domain: GAGVSQTPSNKVTEKGKYVELRCDPISGHTALYWYRQSLGQGPEFLIYFQGTGAADDSGLPNDRFFAVRPEGSVSTLKIQRTERGDSAVYLCASSRDGGTETQYFGPGTRLLVL.

The J gene is TRBJ1-2, the V gene TRBV2, with D unresolved. The CDR3 is 12 residues long. With 6 bases removed from V and 5 bases from J, the gap between germline ends came to 10 bases. Germline V gene data show CDR1 as SNHLY and CDR2 as FYNNEI. CDR3: CASRSDGYGYTF. The DNA for the CDR3 is TGTGCCAGCAGATCGGACGGGTATGGCTACACCTTC. The variable domain in full, completed from reference TRBV2 and TRBJ1-2, reads EPEVTQTPSHQVTQMGQEVILRCVPISNHLYFYWYRQILGQKVEFLVSFYNNEISEKSEIFDDQFSVERPDGSNFTLKIRSTKLEDSAMYFCASRSDGYGYTFGSGTRLTVV.

This clone has only a few counts. The V call is TRBV5-8, the J call TRBJ1-6, with 10 positions matching TRBD1. This CDR3 contains 15 residues. With 0 bases clipped from V and 9 bases from J, the junction kept 3 bases outside the gene matches. CDR1 is SGHTS and CDR2 is YDEGEE in the germline V gene. CDR3 sequence: CASSLDRTGGSPLHF. DNA for the CDR3: TGTGCCAGCAGCTTGGACCGGACAGGGGGTTCACCCCTCCACTTT.

This clone was detected only a few times. The gene calls are TRBV9 and TRBJ2-1; D is perhaps TRBD2 (5 bases). CDR3 length equals 13 residues. Germline loops: CDR1 SGDLS, CDR2 YYNGEE. The germline V and J ends were trimmed by 4 bases and 1 base, with 6 bases remaining between them. In DNA, the CDR3 is TGTGCCAGCAGCCGGGATTCCTACAATGAGCAGTTCTTC. Translation: CASSRDSYNEQFF.

The chain couples TRBV28 to TRBJ1-2; D remains ambiguous. The CDR3 loop spans 13 amino acids. Per the germline V gene, CDR1 is MDHEN and CDR2 is SYDVKM. The V end was cut by 4 bases, the J end by 4 bases, with 10 bases between. CDR3 residues: CASSSTWSYGYTF. In DNA form, the CDR3 reads TGTGCCAGCAGTTCCACGTGGTCCTATGGCTACACCTTC.

The chain joins TRBV5-4 to TRBJ2-5; 11 bases align to TRBD2. This CDR3 has 16 residues. V was pared by 3 bases and J by 2 bases, with 6 bases of the junction left unmatched. CDR1 is SGHNT, CDR2 YYREEE, per germline (reference sequence). The CDR3 region is CASSSPGLAVQETQYF. The CDR3 coding sequence is TGTGCCAGCAGCTCGCCGGGACTAGCGGTTCAAGAGACCCAGTACTTC.

Written as DNA, the CDR3 is TGCGCCAGCAGCTTGGTGCCAGGGGACGCTTTCTTT. It is translated as CASSLVPGDAFF. The gene calls are TRBV5-1 and TRBJ1-1; D perhaps matches TRBD1 (6 bases). Germline V gene lookup returns CDR1 SGHRS and CDR2 YFSETQ. V shed 0 bases and J shed 11 bases, with 11 bases lying between them. The CDR3 contains 12 residues.

The chain uses TRBV2 and TRBJ2-2, with 8 bases aligning to TRBD1. Germline loops: CDR1 SNHLY, CDR2 FYNNEI. The CDR3 is 14 amino acids. The junction had 5 bases not matched to a gene; V was cut back by 5 bases and J by 6 bases. The CDR3 loop reads CASSPQGAAGELFF. Written as DNA, the CDR3 is TGTGCCAGCAGTCCTCAGGGGGCAGCCGGGGAGCTGTTTTTT.

The chain carries TRBV18 and TRBJ2-5, with 9 bases identical to TRBD1. Germline assignment: CDR1 KGHSH and CDR2 LQKENI. After removal of 4 bases from V and 2 bases from J, the junction contained 2 bases not matched to a gene. This CDR3 contains 14 residues. CDR3 nucleotides: TGTGCCAGCTCACGGGGACAGGGACAAGAGACCCAGTACTTC. Protein sequence: CASSRGQGQETQYF.

CDR3 sequence reads: CASSLRLTDSTDTQYF. Written as DNA, the CDR3 is TGTGCCAGCAGCCTCAGACTAACGGATTCCACAGATACGCAGTATTTT. V gene TRBV7-3 combines with J gene TRBJ2-3; a possible D gene is TRBD2 (5 bases). Trimming removed 5 bases from V and 2 bases from J, with 17 bases in between. The CDR3 has 16 residues. The germline CDR1 and CDR2 sequences are SGHTA and FQGTGA.

V gene TRBV27 combines with J gene TRBJ1-2; D is possibly TRBD1 (5 bases). CDR1 and CDR2 from the germline V gene are MNHEY and SMNVEV (reference sequence). V was shortened by 6 bases and J by 5 bases, with 19 bases between the two germline ends. CDR3 length equals 15 residues. The CDR3: CASSRALGGVYGYTF. CDR3 bases: TGTGCCAGCAGCAGGGCCCTTGGGGGTGTGTATGGCTACACCTTC.

The rearrangement uses TRBV7-2 and TRBJ2-3; 10 bases are shared with TRBD2. The trim removed 6 bases at V and 3 bases at J, leaving 6 bases unmatched. Germline CDR1 is SGHTA and CDR2 is FQGNSA. CDR3 length: 15 residues. In DNA, the CDR3 is TGTGCCAGCAGATTTAGCGGGGGGTTGACAGATACGCAGTATTTT. Amino acid sequence: CASRFSGGLTDTQYF.

This chain connects TRBV6-5 to TRBJ1-6; TRBD1 matches at 9 bases. V shed 2 bases and J 9 bases; nucleotides not matched to a gene: 8. This CDR3 comprises 16 residues. Germline V lookup: CDR1 MNHEY, CDR2 SVGAGI. The CDR3 coding sequence is TGTGCCAGCAGTTACCGGGACAGGGTGAATAGTTCACCCCTCCACTTT. This translates into CASSYRDRVNSSPLHF.

The chain carries TRBV6-2 or TRBV6-3 and TRBJ2-3; TRBD2 agrees at 10 bases. The CDR3 totals 16 residues. Germline CDR1 reads MNHEY; CDR2 reads SVGEGT. Trimming at V came to 5 bases and at J to 3 bases, leaving 8 bases not matched to a gene. The CDR3 nucleotides read TGTGCCAGCAGTCTTCAGCGGGGGGGCTGGACAGATACGCAGTATTTT. The encoded protein is CASSLQRGGWTDTQYF.

The chain is built from TRBV6-6 and TRBJ2-5; D unclear. There are 14 residues in the CDR3. With 2 bases removed from V and 0 bases from J, the gap between germline ends came to 7 bases. CDR1 is MNHNY, CDR2 SVGAGI, per germline (reference sequence). DNA of the CDR3: TGTGCCAGCAGTTACGGACGGGACCAAGAGACCCAGTACTTC. Protein product: CASSYGRDQETQYF.

This clone was recorded once. The V and J genes are TRBV5-6 and TRBJ2-2; TRBD1 agrees at 9 bases. Trimming cost V 3 bases and J 1 base; bases outside gene matches: 1. Germline V gives CDR1 SGHDT, CDR2 YYEEEE. CDR3 length equals 15 residues. CDR3 in DNA: TGTGCCAGCAGCTCGGACAGGGGGAACACCGGGGAGCTGTTTTTT. Translating it yields CASSSDRGNTGELFF. Variable domain in full (rest from reference TRBV5-6 and TRBJ2-2): DAGVTQSPTHLIKTRGQQVTLRCSPKSGHDTVSWYQQALGQGPQFIFQYYEEEERQRGNFPDRFSGHQFPNYSSELNVNALLLGDSALYLCASSSDRGNTGELFFGEGSRLTVL.

V and J are TRBV18 and TRBJ1-3, with unresolved D. This CDR3 comprises 16 residues. Germline assignment: CDR1 KGHSH and CDR2 LQKENI. With 4 bases removed from V and 0 bases from J, the gap between germline ends came to 13 bases. Here the CDR3 reads CASSLNPGYSGNTIYF. The CDR3 DNA sequence: TGTGCCAGCTCACTCAACCCCGGATACTCTGGAAACACCATATATTTT.

This clone was seen a single time. The chain employs TRBV19 and TRBJ2-1; TRBD1 aligns across 8 bases. V shed 5 bases and J 2 bases; nucleotides not matched to a gene: 5. This CDR3 region has 15 residues. In germline, CDR1 is LNHDA, CDR2 SQIVND (reference sequence). The CDR3 spells CASSARQGPYNEQFF. CDR3 DNA sequence: TGTGCCAGTAGTGCTCGACAGGGGCCCTACAATGAGCAGTTCTTC.

The V and J genes are TRBV6-5 and TRBJ2-7; TRBD1 matches at 8 bases. The CDR3 extends over 14 amino acids. The germline CDR1 and CDR2 sequences are MNHEY and SVGAGI. After removal of 5 bases from V and 7 bases from J, the junction contained 10 bases not matched to a gene. The CDR3 nucleotides are TGTGCCAGCAGTACCCGGACAGGGACGAAAGAGCAGTACGTC. Translation: CASSTRTGTKEQYV.

CDR3 protein: CASSLSSGNTIYF. The CDR3, as DNA: TGTGCCAGCAGCTTAAGCTCTGGAAACACCATATATTTT. The rearrangement links TRBV9 to TRBJ1-3; D call uncertain. Trimming left V 4 bases short and J 0 bases short, with 5 bases between. The CDR3 covers 13 residues. Per the germline V gene, CDR1 is SGDLS and CDR2 is YYNGEE.

The rearrangement links TRBV10-1 to TRBJ2-1; TRBD2 is a possible D gene (5 bases). The V gene's germline CDR1 is WNHNN and CDR2 SYGVQD (reference sequence). This CDR3 has 14 amino acids. Trimming removed 2 bases from V and 6 bases from J, with 11 bases in between. This CDR3 reads CASSEPGEPNEQFF. CDR3 bases: TGCGCCAGCAGTGAGCCCGGGGAGCCCAATGAGCAGTTCTTC.

This chain uses TRBV3-1 (or the pseudogene TRBV3-2) with TRBJ2-5, with TRBD1 matching over 7 bases. In germline, CDR1 is LGHDT, CDR2 YNNKEL (reference sequence). With V trimmed by 2 bases and J by 5 bases, 5 bases remained unmatched. The CDR3 is 14 amino acids. The DNA for the CDR3 is TGTGCCAGCAGCCAACCAGGGGGTTTGGAGACCCAGTACTTC. Translating it yields CASSQPGGLETQYF.